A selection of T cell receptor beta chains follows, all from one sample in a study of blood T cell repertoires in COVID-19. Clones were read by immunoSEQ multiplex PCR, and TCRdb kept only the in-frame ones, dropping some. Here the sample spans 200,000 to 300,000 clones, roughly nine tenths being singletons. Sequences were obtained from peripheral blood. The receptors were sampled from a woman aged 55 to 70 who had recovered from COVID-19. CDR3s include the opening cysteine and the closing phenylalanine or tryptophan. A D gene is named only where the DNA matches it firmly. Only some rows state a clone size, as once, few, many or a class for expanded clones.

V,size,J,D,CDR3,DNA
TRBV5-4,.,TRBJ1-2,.,CASSQRTGNYGYTF,TGTGCCAGCAGCCAACGAACAGGGAACTATGGCTACACCTTC
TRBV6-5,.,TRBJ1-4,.,CASIGQVVEKLFF,TGTGCCAGCATCGGTCAGGTGGTCGAAAAACTGTTTTTT
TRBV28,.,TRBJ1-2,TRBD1,CASSLSGLNRDRGRLYTF,TGTGCCAGCAGTTTGAGCGGGTTAAACCGGGACAGGGGCCGTCTTTACACCTTC
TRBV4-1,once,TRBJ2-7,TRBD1,CASSSPRTRDRDYEQYF,TGCGCCAGCAGCTCCCCCAGGACCCGGGACAGAGACTACGAGCAGTACTTC
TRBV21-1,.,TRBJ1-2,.,CASTLGGLGEYGYTF,TGTGCCAGCACCCTCGGGGGTCTTGGCGAGTATGGCTACACCTTC
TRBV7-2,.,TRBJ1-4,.,CASSPVRGLGEKLFF,TGTGCCAGCAGCCCCGTGCGGGGATTGGGTGAAAAACTGTTTTTT
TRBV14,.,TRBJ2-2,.,CASSQELGPGELFF,TGTGCCAGCAGCCAAGAGTTGGGGCCCGGGGAGCTGTTTTTT
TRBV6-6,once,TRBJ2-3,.,CASSYSQMRGDTQYF,TGTGCCAGCAGTTACTCGCAGATGCGCGGCGATACGCAGTATTTT
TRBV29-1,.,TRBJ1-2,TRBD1,CSAGQGGDGYTF,TGCAGCGCAGGACAGGGAGGGGACGGCTACACCTTC
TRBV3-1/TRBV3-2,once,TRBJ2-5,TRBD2,CASSQQVAGGQETQYF,TGTGCCAGCAGCCAACAAGTAGCGGGGGGGCAAGAGACCCAGTACTTC
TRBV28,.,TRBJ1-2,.,CASSSVYGYTF,TGTGCCAGCAGTTCTGTCTATGGCTACACCTTC
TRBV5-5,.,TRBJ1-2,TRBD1,CASSLKGQGALGYTF,TGTGCCAGCAGCTTGAAGGGACAGGGGGCACTCGGCTACACCTTC
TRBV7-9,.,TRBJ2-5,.,CASSPRGGGETQYF,TGTGCCAGCAGCCCCCGGGGAGGGGGAGAGACCCAGTACTTC
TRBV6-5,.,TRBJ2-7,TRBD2,CASKASGREEQYF,TGTGCCAGCAAGGCCAGTGGGAGGGAGGAGCAGTACTTC
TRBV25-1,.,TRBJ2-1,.,CASREGAGRTNNEQFF,TGTGCCAGCAGAGAAGGGGCAGGGAGGACAAACAATGAGCAGTTCTTC
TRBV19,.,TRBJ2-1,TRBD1,CASSFLARTGYYNEQFF,TGTGCCAGTAGTTTCCTTGCTAGGACAGGATACTACAATGAGCAGTTCTTC
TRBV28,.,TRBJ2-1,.,CASSARGGSSYNEQFF,TGTGCCAGCAGTGCCCGAGGAGGCAGCTCCTACAATGAGCAGTTCTTC
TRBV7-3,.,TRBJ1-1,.,CASSSTGGSAEAFF,TGTGCCAGCAGCTCGACCGGTGGGAGCGCTGAAGCTTTCTTT
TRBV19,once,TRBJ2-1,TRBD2,CASITGGERVTSYNEQFF,TGTGCCAGTATCACTGGGGGGGAGCGGGTGACATCCTACAATGAGCAGTTCTTC
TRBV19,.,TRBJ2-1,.,CASSPDSHNEQFF,TGTGCCAGTAGCCCGGACAGCCACAATGAGCAGTTCTTC
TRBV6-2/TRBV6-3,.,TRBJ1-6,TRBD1,CASSSWGQGLDSPLHF,TGTGCCAGCAGTTCCTGGGGACAGGGGTTGGATTCACCCCTCCACTTT
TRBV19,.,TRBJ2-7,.,CASFRYRESHEQYF,TGTGCCAGTTTTCGCTACAGGGAATCCCACGAGCAGTACTTC
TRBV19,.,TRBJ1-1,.,CASSSLSTEAFF,TGTGCCAGTAGTTCCCTCAGCACTGAAGCTTTCTTT
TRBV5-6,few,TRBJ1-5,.,CASSFQGPYQPQHF,TGTGCCAGCAGCTTCCAGGGCCCCTATCAGCCCCAGCATTTT
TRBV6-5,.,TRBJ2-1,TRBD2,CASSLSLAGGPSEQFF,TGTGCCAGCAGTTTATCACTAGCGGGGGGTCCTTCGGAGCAGTTCTTC
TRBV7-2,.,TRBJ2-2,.,CASNFRGGELFF,TGTGCCAGCAACTTCCGGGGCGGGGAGCTGTTTTTT
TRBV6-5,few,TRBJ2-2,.,CASRRRDLNTGELFF,TGTGCCAGCAGGCGGAGGGACCTGAACACCGGGGAGCTGTTTTTT
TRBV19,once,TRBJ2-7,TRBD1,CASRGQGPYEQYF,TGTGCCAGCCGAGGACAGGGTCCCTACGAGCAGTACTTC
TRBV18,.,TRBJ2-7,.,CASSPLGSYEQYF,TGTGCCAGCTCACCACTGGGGAGCTACGAGCAGTACTTC
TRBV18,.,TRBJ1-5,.,CASRQQLNQPQHF,TGTGCCAGTCGACAACAGCTCAATCAGCCCCAGCATTTT
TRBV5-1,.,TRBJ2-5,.,CASSFATHQETQYF,TGCGCCAGCAGCTTCGCCACACACCAAGAGACCCAGTACTTC
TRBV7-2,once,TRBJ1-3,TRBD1,CASSKETGVFPGNTIYF,TGTGCCAGCAGCAAAGAGACAGGGGTATTTCCTGGAAACACCATATATTTT
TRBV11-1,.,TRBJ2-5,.,CAISAGVQETQYF,TGTGCCATCTCAGCAGGGGTCCAAGAGACCCAGTACTTC
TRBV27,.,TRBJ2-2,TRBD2,CASSLAGGPRELFF,TGTGCCAGCAGTCTAGCGGGGGGGCCGAGGGAGCTGTTTTTT
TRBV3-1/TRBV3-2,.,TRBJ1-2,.,CASSQVQAAGGYTF,TGTGCCAGCAGCCAAGTACAGGCGGCTGGGGGCTACACCTTC
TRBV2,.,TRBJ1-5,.,CASRGGNQPQHF,TGTGCCAGCCGCGGGGGCAATCAGCCCCAGCATTTT
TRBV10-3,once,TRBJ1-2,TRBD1,CAISEGDRVYTF,TGTGCCATCAGTGAGGGGGACAGGGTCTACACCTTC
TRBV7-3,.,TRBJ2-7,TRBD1,CASSPGQGDEQYF,TGTGCCAGCAGCCCGGGACAGGGGGACGAGCAGTACTTC
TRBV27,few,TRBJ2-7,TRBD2,CASSPFWSAGGLREQYF,TGTGCCAGCAGTCCCTTTTGGTCAGCGGGGGGGCTTCGGGAGCAGTACTTC
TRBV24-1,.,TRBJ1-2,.,CATSDAGRYGYTF,TGTGCCACCAGTGATGCGGGACGCTATGGCTACACCTTC
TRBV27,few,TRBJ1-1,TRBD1,CASSSYPKTGDAEAFF,TGTGCCAGCAGTTCCTACCCCAAGACAGGGGACGCTGAAGCTTTCTTT
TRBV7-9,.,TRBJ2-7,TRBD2,CASSEASGSPSYEQYF,TGTGCCAGCAGCGAGGCTAGCGGCAGCCCCTCCTACGAGCAGTACTTC
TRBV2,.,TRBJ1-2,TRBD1,CASSEARTGLYGYTF,TGTGCCAGCAGTGAAGCGAGGACAGGGCTCTATGGCTACACCTTC
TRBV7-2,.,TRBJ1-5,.,CASTPGWGDQPQHF,TGTGCCAGCACTCCAGGGTGGGGGGATCAGCCCCAGCATTTT
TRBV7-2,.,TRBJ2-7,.,CASSLGQGMGYEQYF,TGTGCCAGCAGCCTCGGCCAGGGGATGGGATACGAGCAGTACTTC
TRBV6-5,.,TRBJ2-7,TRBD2,CASIPAGDSYEQYF,TGTGCCAGCATTCCAGCGGGAGACTCCTACGAGCAGTACTTC
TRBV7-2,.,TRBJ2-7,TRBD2,CASSLEAGGHYEQYF,TGTGCCAGCAGCTTAGAAGCGGGGGGGCACTACGAGCAGTACTTC
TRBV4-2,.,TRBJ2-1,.,CASSHLARSFSYNEQFF,TGTGCCAGCAGCCACCTAGCCCGGTCCTTCTCCTACAATGAGCAGTTCTTC
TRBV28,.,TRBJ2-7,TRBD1,CASIAFGQGLGYEQYF,TGTGCCAGCATCGCATTCGGACAGGGGCTAGGCTACGAGCAGTACTTC
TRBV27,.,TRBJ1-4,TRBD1,CASSFQGASEKLFF,TGTGCCAGCAGTTTCCAGGGGGCATCTGAAAAACTGTTTTTT
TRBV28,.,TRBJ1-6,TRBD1,CASRSTIGQGVYNSPLHF,TGTGCCAGCAGGTCCACTATTGGGCAGGGGGTCTATAATTCACCCCTCCACTTT
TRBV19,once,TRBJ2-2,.,CASSIGRGSGELFF,TGTGCCAGTAGTATTGGAAGGGGCTCTGGGGAGCTGTTTTTT
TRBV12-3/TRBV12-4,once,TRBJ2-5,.,CASTSYQTQYF,TGTGCCAGCACCTCCTACCAGACCCAGTACTTC
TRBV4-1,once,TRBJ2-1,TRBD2,CASSRSTSGGYNEQFF,TGCGCCAGCAGCCGATCCACTAGCGGGGGATACAATGAGCAGTTCTTC